The 6 T cell receptor beta chains in this list originate from one sample, sequenced in a study of cytomegalovirus exposure and HLA in healthy donors. Using immunoSEQ multiplex PCR, the repertoire was profiled, and TCRdb retains in-frame clones only, with some absent. Among some 160,000 clones listed, 88% were seen once. Sequencing was done on a sample of PBMCs. The source of these receptors is a man aged 18 to 30 in good health and CMV-seronegative.

This clone turned up a few times. The rearrangement links TRBV9 to TRBJ2-3, with D perhaps TRBD1 (5 bases). The germline V gene has CDR1 SGDLS and CDR2 YYNGEE. The CDR3 consists of 14 residues. Trimming pared 3 bases from V and 1 base from J, leaving 9 bases between. CDR3 sequence reads: CASSEGVGTDTQYF. The CDR3 region has the DNA TGTGCCAGCAGCGAAGGGGTCGGCACAGATACGCAGTATTTT.

A remark on this clone: One end of the junction fails to match germline, which may point to a read error. The chain is built from TRBV7-7 and TRBJ2-2; 7 bases align to TRBD1. Germline V gene lookup returns CDR1 SSHAT and CDR2 FNYEAQ (reference sequence). The CDR3 length is 18 residues. CDR3 DNA sequence: TGTGCTAGCAGCTTAGTCGAAGGGGGCAGATGGACCACCGGGGAGCTGTTTTTT. As protein: CASSLVEGGRWTTGELFF.

The sample holds one count of this clone. The gene calls are TRBV9 and TRBJ2-2, with a weak D call TRBD2 (5 bases). V was cut by 0 bases and J by 3 bases, with 9 bases left in between. The germline gives CDR1 SGDLS, CDR2 YYNGEE. The CDR3 is 15 amino acids. CDR3 region: CASSVAGTYTGELFF. The CDR3 DNA reads as TGTGCCAGCAGCGTAGCGGGAACGTACACCGGGGAGCTGTTTTTT.

In this sample, this clone turned up a few times. The chain has TRBV11-1 and TRBJ2-6; 8 bases fit TRBD1. The CDR3 has 17 amino acids. CDR1 and CDR2 from the germline V gene are SGHAT and FQDESV (reference sequence). The trim removed 3 bases at V and 2 bases at J, leaving 6 bases unmatched. CDR3 sequence reads: CASSFLQGATGANVLTF. The CDR3 bases are TGTGCCAGCAGCTTTCTTCAGGGGGCGACTGGGGCCAACGTCCTGACTTTC.

The chain employs TRBV6-6 and TRBJ2-7, with D maybe TRBD2 (6 bases). The CDR3 is 14 residues long. Germline-derived CDR1 and CDR2 are MNHNY and SVGAGI (reference sequence). The V end was cut by 6 bases, the J end by 7 bases, with 19 bases between. CDR3 amino acids: CASSRTAGSWEQYF. DNA for the CDR3: TGTGCCAGCAGCCGAACAGCGGGTTCCTGGGAGCAGTACTTC.

The chain uses TRBV7-2 and TRBJ2-7; D possibly corresponds to TRBD2 (7 bases). CDR1 and CDR2 (germline): SGHTA, FQGNSA. The CDR3 covers 13 residues. V dropped 5 bases and J dropped 7 bases, with 15 bases sitting between them. The CDR3 DNA is TGTGCCAGCAGCCGACTAGGGGGGGCGGAGCAGTACTTC. This sequence encodes CASSRLGGAEQYF.